This T cell receptor beta chain came from a study of CD8+ T cells in alopecia areata. Whole-study context: Treated patients swallowed 5 to 10 mg of oral tofacitinib twice daily.

As the sequencing template, cDNA was produced by extracting RNA and reverse transcribing it. Clones were sequenced by immunoSEQ multiplex PCR, and TCRdb holds only the in-frame ones, with some missing. The sample holds 200,000 to 250,000 clones, 50% to 60% seen once. The V segment lost 7 bases and the J segment 4 bases; nucleotides outside the gene matches: 8. The CDR3 sequence is 14 residues long. Per germline, CDR1 SQVTM and CDR2 ANQGSEA. Both CD4+ and CD8+ T cells were separated by sorting PBMCs. Sample: CD4+ T cells sorted from blood, taken at week 0. The V and J genes are TRBV29-1 and TRBJ1-3; 9 nucleotides align to TRBD1. The clonotype was recovered from a human donor with alopecia areata. CDR3 sequence (DNA): TGCAGCGGGACAACAGGGGGCGCAGGAAACACCATATATTTT. As protein: CSGTTGGAGNTIYF. Full variable domain (missing parts from reference TRBV29-1 and TRBJ1-3): SAVISQKPSRDICQRGTSLTIQCQVDSQVTMMFWYRQQPGQSLTLIATANQGSEATYESGFVIDKFPISRPNLTFSTLTVSNMSPEDSSIYLCSGTTGGAGNTIYFGEGSWLTVV.